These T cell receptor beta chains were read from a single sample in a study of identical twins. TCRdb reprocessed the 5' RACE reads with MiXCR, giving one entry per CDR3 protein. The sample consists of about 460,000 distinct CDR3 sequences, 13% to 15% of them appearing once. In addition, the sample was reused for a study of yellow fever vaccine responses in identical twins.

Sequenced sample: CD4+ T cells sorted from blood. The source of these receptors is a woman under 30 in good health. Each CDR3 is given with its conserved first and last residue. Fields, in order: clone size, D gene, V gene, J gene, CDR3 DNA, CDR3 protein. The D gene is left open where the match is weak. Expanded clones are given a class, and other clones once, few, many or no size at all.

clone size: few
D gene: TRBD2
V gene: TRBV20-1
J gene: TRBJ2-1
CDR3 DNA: TGCAGTGCTCCCCAGCGAAGCGGGAGAATTGCGGATGAGCAGTTCTTC
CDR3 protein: CSAPQRSGRIADEQFF

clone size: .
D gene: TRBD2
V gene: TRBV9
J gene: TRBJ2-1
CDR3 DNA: TGTGCCAGCAGCGTAGCGGGACTAGCGGGAGTATACAATGAGCAGTTCTTC
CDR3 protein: CASSVAGLAGVYNEQFF

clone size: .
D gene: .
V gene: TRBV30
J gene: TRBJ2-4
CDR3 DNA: TGTGCCTGGAGTGTCAGAACAGGGATTCAGTACTTC
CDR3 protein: CAWSVRTGIQYF

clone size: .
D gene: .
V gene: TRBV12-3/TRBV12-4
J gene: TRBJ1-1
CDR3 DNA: TGTGCCAGCAGTAAAAGGGATGATCGCACTGAAGCTTTCTTT
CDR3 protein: CASSKRDDRTEAFF

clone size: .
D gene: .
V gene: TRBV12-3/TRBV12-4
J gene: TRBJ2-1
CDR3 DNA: TGTGCCAGCAGTTCCTTTATGGGTTTAACTGGGGGCAATGAGCAGTTCTTC
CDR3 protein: CASSSFMGLTGGNEQFF

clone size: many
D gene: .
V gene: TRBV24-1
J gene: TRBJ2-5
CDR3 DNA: TGTGCCACCAGTGATTCGATCTGGACAGGACGGGAGGAGACCCAGTACTTC
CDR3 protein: CATSDSIWTGREETQYF

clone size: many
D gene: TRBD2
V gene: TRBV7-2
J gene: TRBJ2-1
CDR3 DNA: TGTGCCAGCAGCTTAGCTGCTAGCGGGACCTACAATGAGCAGTTCTTC
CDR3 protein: CASSLAASGTYNEQFF

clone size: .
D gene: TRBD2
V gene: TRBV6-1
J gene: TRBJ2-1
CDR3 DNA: TGTGCCAGCAGCCCAGTAGCGGGAAGATACAATGAGCAGTTCTTC
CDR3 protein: CASSPVAGRYNEQFF

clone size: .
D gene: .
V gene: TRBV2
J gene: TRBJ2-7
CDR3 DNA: TGTGCCAGTCAACTCCGGGGGGCCGGCTACGAGCAGTACTTC
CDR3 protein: CASQLRGAGYEQYF

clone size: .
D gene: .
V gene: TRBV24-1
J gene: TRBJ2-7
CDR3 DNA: TGTGCCACCAGTGATTCTAAATTTACCTACGAGCAGTACTTC
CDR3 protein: CATSDSKFTYEQYF

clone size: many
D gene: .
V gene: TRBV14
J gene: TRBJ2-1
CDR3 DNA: TGTGCCAGCAGCCGGACCTCATACAATGAGCAGTTCTTC
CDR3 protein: CASSRTSYNEQFF

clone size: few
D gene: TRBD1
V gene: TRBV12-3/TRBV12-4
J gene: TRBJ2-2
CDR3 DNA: TGTGCCAGCAGTTTAGAGTCCGGACAGGGAAAGGCCGGGGAGCTGTTTTTT
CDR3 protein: CASSLESGQGKAGELFF

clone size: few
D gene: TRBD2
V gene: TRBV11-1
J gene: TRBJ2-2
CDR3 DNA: TGTGCCAGCAGCTTCCCGACAGTCCGGACTAGGAACACCGGGGAGCTGTTTTTT
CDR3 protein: CASSFPTVRTRNTGELFF

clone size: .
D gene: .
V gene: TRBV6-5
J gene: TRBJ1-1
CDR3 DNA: TGTGCCAGCAGTCACCTTGGGGACACTGAAGCTTTCTTT
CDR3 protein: CASSHLGDTEAFF

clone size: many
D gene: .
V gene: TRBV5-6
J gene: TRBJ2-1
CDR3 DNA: TGTGCCAGCAGCTTGTCGGGGAAAGCCGGGGATGAGCAGTTCTTC
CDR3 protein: CASSLSGKAGDEQFF

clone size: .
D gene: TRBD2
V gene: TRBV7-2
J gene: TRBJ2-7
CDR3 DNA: TGTGCCAGCCGGGGGTCGGGGGTAGCGGGATACGAGCAGTACTTC
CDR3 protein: CASRGSGVAGYEQYF

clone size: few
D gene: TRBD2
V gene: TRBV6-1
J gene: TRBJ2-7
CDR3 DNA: TGTGCCAGCTGGGCTAGCGGAGGCCCCTACGAGCAGTACTTC
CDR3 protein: CASWASGGPYEQYF

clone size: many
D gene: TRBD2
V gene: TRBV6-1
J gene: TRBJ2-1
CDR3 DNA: TGTGCCAGCAGTGCCAGCGGGAGCTCCTACAATGAGCAGTTCTTC
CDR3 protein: CASSASGSSYNEQFF

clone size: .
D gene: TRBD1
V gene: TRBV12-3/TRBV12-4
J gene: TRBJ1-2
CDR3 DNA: TGTGCCAGCGGGGGACAGGGCTATGGCTACACCTTC
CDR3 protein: CASGGQGYGYTF

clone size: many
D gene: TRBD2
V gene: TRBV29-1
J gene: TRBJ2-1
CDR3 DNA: TGCAGCGTTAAAGGGTGGACTAGCGGGAGCTCCTACAATGAGCAGTTCTTC
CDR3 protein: CSVKGWTSGSSYNEQFF

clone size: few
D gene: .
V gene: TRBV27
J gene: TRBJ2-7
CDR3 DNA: TGTGCCAGCAGCCCCTTCAGGAACTCCTACGAGCAGTACTTC
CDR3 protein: CASSPFRNSYEQYF

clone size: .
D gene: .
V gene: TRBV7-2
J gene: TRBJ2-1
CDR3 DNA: TGTGCCAGCAGCATGCGGGTCTCCTACAATGAGCAGTTCTTC
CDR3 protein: CASSMRVSYNEQFF

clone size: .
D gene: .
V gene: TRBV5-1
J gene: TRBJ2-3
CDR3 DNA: TGCGCCAGCAGCAGGAGGGCCGGGACTACCTTGGGGGGCGATACGCAGTATTTT
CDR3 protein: CASSRRAGTTLGGDTQYF

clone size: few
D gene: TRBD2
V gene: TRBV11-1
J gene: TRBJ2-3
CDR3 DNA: TGTGCCAGCAGCAGAACCATGGGACTAGCGGGAGTTAGCACAGATACGCAGTATTTT
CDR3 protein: CASSRTMGLAGVSTDTQYF

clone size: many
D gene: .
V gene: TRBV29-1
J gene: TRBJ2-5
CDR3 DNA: TGCAGCGTTGAAGGGTGGGAGACCCAGTACTTC
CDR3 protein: CSVEGWETQYF

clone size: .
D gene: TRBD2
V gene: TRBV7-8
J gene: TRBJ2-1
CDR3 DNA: TGTGCCAGCAGCCCCCAGGGACTAGCGGCAATGGGTGAGCAGTTCTTC
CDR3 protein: CASSPQGLAAMGEQFF

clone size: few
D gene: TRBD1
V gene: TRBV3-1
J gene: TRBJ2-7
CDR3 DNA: TGTGCCAGCAGCCAAGAGGGTTCGTTTTCTACAGGGGCCTACGAGCAGTACTTC
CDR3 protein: CASSQEGSFSTGAYEQYF

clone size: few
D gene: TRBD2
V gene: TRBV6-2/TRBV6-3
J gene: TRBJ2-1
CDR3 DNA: TGTGCCAGCAGAGGACTAGCGGGAGGTAACTCCTACAATGAGCAGTTCTTC
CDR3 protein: CASRGLAGGNSYNEQFF

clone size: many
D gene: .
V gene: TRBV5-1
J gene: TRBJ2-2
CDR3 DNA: TGCGCCAGCAGCGCGACAGCAACGAACACCGGGGAGCTGTTTTTT
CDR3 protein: CASSATATNTGELFF

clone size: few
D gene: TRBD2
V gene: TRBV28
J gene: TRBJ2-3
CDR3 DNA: TGTGCCAGCAGTTCAGCGGGGATCACAGATACGCAGTATTTT
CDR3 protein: CASSSAGITDTQYF

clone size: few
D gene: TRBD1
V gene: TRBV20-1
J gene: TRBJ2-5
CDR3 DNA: TGCAGTGCTAGGGGGGAAGGGACAGGGTCGGAGACCCAGTACTTC
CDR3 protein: CSARGEGTGSETQYF

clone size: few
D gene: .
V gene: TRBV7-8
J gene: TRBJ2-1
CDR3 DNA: TGTGCCAGCAGCTTGGCCAGGGCAAGCTCCTACAATGAGCAGTTCTTC
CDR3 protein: CASSLARASSYNEQFF

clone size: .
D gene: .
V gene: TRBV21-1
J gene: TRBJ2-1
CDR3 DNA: TGTGCCAGCAGCAAAAAACTAGCGGGGAAGTCATACAATGAGCAGTTCTTC
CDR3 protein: CASSKKLAGKSYNEQFF